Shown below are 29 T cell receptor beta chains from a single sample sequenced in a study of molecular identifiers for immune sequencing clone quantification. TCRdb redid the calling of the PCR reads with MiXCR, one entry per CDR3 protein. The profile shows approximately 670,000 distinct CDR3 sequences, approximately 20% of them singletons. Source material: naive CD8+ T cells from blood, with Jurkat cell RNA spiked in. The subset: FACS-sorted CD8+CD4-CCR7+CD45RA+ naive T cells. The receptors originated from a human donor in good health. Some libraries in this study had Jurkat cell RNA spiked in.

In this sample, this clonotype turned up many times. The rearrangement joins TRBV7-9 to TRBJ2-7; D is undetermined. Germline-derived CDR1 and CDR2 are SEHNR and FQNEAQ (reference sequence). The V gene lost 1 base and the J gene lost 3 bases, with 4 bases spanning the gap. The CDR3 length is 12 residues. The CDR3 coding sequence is TGTGCCAGCAGCTTAGTTGGCTACGAGCAGTACTTC. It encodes CASSLVGYEQYF.

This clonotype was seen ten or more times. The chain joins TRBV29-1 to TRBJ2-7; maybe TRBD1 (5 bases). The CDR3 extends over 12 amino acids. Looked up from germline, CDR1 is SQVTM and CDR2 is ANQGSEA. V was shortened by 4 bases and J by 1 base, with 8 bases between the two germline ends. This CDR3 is CSVGNRSYEQYF. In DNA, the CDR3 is TGCAGCGTTGGCAACAGGTCCTACGAGCAGTACTTC.

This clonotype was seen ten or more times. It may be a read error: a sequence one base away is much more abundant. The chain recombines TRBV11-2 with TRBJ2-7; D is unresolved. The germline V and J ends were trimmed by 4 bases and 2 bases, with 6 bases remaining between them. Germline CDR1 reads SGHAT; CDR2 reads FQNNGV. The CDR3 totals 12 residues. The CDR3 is CASSSRTYEQYF. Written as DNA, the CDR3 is TGTGCCAGCAGCTCCCGGACCTACGAGCAGTACTTC.

The CDR3 DNA sequence: TGCAGTGCTAGGGATCACCGTCTAGCGGGAGGTGCGGATACGCAGTATTTT. Amino acids: CSARDHRLAGGADTQYF. The gene calls are TRBV20-1 and TRBJ2-3; 11 bases match TRBD2. CDR3 length: 17 amino acids. Germline CDR1 DFQATT, CDR2 SNEGSKA (reference sequence). Losses at the gene ends were 3 bases for V and 6 bases for J; bases not matched to a gene: 14.

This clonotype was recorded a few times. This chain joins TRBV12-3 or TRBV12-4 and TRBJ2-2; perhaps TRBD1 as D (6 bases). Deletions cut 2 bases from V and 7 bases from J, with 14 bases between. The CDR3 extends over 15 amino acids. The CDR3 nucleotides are TGTGCCAGCAGTTTATTAAACAGGGCCTACGGGGAGCTGTTTTTT. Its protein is CASSLLNRAYGELFF.

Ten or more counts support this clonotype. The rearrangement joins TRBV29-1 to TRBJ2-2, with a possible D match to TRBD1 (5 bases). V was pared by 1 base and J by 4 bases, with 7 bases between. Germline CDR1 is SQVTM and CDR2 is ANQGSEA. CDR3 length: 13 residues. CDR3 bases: TGCAGCGTTGAAGCAGGGTCCACCGGGGAGCTGTTTTTT. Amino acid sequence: CSVEAGSTGELFF.

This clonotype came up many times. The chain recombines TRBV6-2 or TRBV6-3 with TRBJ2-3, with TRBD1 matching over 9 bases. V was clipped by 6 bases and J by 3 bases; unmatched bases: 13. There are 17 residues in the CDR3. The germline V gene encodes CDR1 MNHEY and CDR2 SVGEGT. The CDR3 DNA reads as TGTGCCAGCAGCCAACCCTCCGGGACAGGGAGGACAGATACGCAGTATTTT. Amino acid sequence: CASSQPSGTGRTDTQYF.

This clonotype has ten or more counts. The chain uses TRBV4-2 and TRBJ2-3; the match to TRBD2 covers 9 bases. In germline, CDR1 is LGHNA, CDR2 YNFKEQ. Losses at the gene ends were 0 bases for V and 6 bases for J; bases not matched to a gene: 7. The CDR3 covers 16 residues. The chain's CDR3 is CASSQDMSGGFDTQYF. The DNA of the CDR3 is TGTGCCAGCAGCCAAGATATGAGCGGGGGGTTCGATACGCAGTATTTT.

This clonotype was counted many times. The CDR3 DNA is TGTGCCACCAGTGAGGGGTACGAGCAGTACTTC. Translation gives CATSEGYEQYF. The V and J genes are TRBV24-1 and TRBJ2-7; D is undetermined. This CDR3 spans 11 amino acids. Trimming left V 4 bases short and J 4 bases short, with 4 bases between. Germline V gene sequence: CDR1 KGHDR, CDR2 SFDVKD.

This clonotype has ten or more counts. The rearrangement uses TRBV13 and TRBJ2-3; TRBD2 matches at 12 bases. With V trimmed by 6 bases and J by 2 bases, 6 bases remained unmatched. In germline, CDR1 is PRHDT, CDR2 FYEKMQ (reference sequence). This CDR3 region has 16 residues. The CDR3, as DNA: TGTGCCAGCAGGACTAGCGGGGGATACCTCACAGATACGCAGTATTTT. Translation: CASRTSGGYLTDTQYF.

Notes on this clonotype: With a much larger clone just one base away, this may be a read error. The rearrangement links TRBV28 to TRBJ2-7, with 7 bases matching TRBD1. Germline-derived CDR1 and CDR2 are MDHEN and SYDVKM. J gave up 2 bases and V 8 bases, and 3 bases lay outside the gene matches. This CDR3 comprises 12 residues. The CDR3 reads CASGQVAYEQYF. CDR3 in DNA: TGTGCCAGCGGACAGGTCGCCTACGAGCAGTACTTC.

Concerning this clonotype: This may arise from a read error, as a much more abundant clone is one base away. CDR3 in amino acids: CSATGGLNYGYTF. CDR3 nucleotide sequence: TGCAGCGCGACAGGGGGGCTAAACTATGGCTACACCTTC. This chain joins TRBV29-1 and TRBJ1-2; 9 nucleotides align to TRBD1. This CDR3 is 13 amino acids long. V lost 7 bases and J lost 2; bases outside the gene matches: 5. Germline-derived CDR1 and CDR2 are SQVTM and ANQGSEA.

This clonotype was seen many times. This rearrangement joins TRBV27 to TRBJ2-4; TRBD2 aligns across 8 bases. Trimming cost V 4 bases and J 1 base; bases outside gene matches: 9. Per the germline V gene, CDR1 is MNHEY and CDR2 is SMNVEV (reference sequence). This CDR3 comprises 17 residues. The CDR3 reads CASSSTWERGAKNIQYF. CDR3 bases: TGTGCCAGCAGTTCCACGTGGGAGCGGGGGGCCAAAAACATTCAGTACTTC.

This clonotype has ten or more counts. Here the CDR3 DNA reads TGTGCCAGCAGCTTCAGAGACATGAACACTGAAGCTTTCTTT. It translates to CASSFRDMNTEAFF. J is TRBJ1-1 and V is TRBV27; no firm D call. The CDR3 consists of 14 residues. Per germline, CDR1 MNHEY and CDR2 SMNVEV (reference sequence). Trimming stripped 6 bases from V and 0 bases from J, with 11 bases between.

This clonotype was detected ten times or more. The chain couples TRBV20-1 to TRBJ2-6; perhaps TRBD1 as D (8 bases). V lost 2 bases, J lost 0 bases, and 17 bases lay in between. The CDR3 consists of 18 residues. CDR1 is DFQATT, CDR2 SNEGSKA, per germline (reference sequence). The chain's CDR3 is CSARCLTGDYSGANVLTF. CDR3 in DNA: TGCAGTGCTAGATGCTTGACAGGGGACTACTCTGGGGCCAACGTCCTGACTTTC.

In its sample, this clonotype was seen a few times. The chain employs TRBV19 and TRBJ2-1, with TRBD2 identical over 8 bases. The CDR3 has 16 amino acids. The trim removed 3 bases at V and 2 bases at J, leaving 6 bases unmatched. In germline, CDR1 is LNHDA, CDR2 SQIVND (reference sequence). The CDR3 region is CASSITLAGPYNEQFF. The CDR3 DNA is TGTGCCAGTAGTATTACTCTAGCGGGCCCCTACAATGAGCAGTTCTTC.

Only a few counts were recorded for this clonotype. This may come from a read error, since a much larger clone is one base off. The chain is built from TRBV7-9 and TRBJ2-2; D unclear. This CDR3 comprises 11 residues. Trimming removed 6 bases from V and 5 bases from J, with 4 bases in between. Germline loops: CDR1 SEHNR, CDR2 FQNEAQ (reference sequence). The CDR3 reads CASRPTGELFF. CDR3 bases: TGTGCCAGCAGGCCAACCGGGGAGCTGTTTTTT. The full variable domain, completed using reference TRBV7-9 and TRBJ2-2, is DTGVSQNPRHKITKRGQNVTFRCDPISEHNRLYWYRQTLGQGPEFLTYFQNEAQLEKSRLLSDRFSAERPKGSFSTLEIQRTEQGDSAMYLCASRPTGELFFGEGSRLTVL.

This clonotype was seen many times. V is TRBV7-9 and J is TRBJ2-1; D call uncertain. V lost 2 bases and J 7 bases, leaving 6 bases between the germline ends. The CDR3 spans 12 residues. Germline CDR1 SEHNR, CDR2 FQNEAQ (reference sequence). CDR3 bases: TGTGCCAGCAGCTTACTAGAGAATGAGCAGTTCTTC. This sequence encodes CASSLLENEQFF.

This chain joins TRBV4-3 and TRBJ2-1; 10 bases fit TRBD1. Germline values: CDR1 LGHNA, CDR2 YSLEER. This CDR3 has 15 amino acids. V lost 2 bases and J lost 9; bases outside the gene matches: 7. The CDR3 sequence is CASSQRQGAPSEQFF. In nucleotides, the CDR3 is TGCGCCAGCAGCCAAAGACAGGGGGCACCCAGTGAGCAGTTCTTC.

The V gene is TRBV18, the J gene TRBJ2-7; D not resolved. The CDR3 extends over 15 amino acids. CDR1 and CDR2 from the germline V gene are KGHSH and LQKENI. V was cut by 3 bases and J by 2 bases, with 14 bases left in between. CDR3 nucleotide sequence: TGTGCCAGCTCACCTCTGGTTTCTCCTACCTACGAGCAGTACTTC. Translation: CASSPLVSPTYEQYF.

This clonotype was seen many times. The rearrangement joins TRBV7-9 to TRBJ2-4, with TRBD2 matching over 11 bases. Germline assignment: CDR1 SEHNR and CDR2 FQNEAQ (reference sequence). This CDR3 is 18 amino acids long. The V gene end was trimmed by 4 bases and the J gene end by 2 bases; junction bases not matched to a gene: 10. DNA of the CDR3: TGTGCCAGCAGCTCGTTACTAGCGGGAGAGGTAACCAAAAACATTCAGTACTTC. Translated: CASSSLLAGEVTKNIQYF.

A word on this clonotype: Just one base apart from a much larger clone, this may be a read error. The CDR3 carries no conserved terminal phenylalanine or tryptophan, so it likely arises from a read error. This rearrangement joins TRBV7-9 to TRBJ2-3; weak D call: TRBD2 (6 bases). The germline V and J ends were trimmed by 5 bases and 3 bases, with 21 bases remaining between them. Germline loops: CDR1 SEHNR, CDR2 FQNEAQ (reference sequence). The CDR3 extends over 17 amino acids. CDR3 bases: TGTGCCAGCAGCCATGGGGCTAGCGTTAGGAAGACAGATACGCAGTATATT. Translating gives CASSHGASVRKTDTQYI.

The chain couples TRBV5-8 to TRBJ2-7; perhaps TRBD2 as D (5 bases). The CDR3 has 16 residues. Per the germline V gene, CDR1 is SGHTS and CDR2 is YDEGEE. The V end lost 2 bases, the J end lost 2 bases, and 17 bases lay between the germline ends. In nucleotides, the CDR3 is TGTGCCAGCAGCTTAACCGCGGGCCGAGGCACCTACGAGCAGTACTTC. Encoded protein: CASSLTAGRGTYEQYF.

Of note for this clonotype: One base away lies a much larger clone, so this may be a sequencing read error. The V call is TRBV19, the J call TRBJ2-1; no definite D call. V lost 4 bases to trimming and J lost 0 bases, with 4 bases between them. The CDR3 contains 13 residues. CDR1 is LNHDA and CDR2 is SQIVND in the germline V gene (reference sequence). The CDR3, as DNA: TGTGCCAGTAGTAAAAGCTCCTACAATGAGCAGTTCTTC. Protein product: CASSKSSYNEQFF.

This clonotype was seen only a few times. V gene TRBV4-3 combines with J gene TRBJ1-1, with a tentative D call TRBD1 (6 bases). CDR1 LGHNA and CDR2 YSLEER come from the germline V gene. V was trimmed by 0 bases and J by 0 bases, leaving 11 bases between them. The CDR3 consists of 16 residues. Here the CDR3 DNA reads TGCGCCAGCAGCCAAGACTGGGGGGCCCTGAACACTGAAGCTTTCTTT. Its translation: CASSQDWGALNTEAFF.

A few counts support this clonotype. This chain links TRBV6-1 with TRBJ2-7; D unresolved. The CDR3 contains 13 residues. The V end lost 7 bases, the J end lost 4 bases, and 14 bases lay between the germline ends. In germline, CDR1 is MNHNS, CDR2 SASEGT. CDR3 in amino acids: CASTDWGAYEQYF. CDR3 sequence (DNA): TGTGCCAGCACTGATTGGGGTGCTTACGAGCAGTACTTC.

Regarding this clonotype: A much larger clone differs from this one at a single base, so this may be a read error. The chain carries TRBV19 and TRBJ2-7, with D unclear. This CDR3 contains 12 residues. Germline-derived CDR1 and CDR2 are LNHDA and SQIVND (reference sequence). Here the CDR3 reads CARTTNSYERYF. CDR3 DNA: TGTGCCAGGACCACAAATTCCTACGAGCGGTACTTC.

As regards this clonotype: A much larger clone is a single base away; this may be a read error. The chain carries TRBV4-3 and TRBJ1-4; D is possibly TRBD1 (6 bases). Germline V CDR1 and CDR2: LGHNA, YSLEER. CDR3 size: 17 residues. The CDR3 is CAGSQDLSQGGIEKLFF. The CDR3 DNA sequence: TGCGCCGGCAGCCAAGACTTGTCACAGGGCGGTATTGAAAAACTGTTTTTT.

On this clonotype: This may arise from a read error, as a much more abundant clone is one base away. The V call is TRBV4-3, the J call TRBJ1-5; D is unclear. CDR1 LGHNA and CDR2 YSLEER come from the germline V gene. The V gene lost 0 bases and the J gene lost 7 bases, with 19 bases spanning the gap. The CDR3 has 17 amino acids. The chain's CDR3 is CASSQDQRRGTRQPQHF. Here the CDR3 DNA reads TGCGCCAGCAGCCAAGATCAGCGACGGGGAACAAGACAGCCCCAGCATTTT.